This T cell receptor (beta chain) was obtained from a study of cytomegalovirus exposure and HLA in healthy donors. Study results and limitations: A few of the chains that were CMV-associated were confirmed in vitro to be specific for CMV antigens. The authors enumerated around 150 TCR beta chains as linked to cytomegalovirus.

Libraries were prepared by immunoSEQ multiplex PCR; TCRdb keeps only in-frame clonotypes and omits some of them. Here the sample spans 110,000 or so clones, 90% to 97% being singletons. CDR1 and CDR2 from the germline V gene are SNHLY and FYNNEI. CDR3 length: 12 amino acids. V dropped 5 bases and J dropped 7; count of bases not matched to a gene: 3. As regards this clone: What it binds is not known.

The gene calls are TRBV2 and TRBJ1-1; 8 bases agree with TRBD1. The specimen was PBMCs. This clonotype was sampled from a young woman in good health and CMV-seronegative. The CDR3, as DNA: TGTGCCAGCAGTCAGGGGGCTGTTGAAGCTTTCTTT. The encoded protein is CASSQGAVEAFF. Based on the CDR3 plus reference TRBV2 and TRBJ1-1, the full variable domain is EPEVTQTPSHQVTQMGQEVILRCVPISNHLYFYWYRQILGQKVEFLVSFYNNEISEKSEIFDDQFSVERPDGSNFTLKIRSTKLEDSAMYFCASSQGAVEAFFGQGTRLTVV.